This T cell receptor beta chain appears in the sequencing data of a study of cytomegalovirus exposure and HLA in healthy donors. PCR was performed using 60 Vbeta and 13 Jbeta primers. Clones were sequenced by immunoSEQ multiplex PCR, and TCRdb holds only the in-frame ones, with some missing. The table lists over 150,000 clones, about four fifths of them singletons. The CDR3 spans 17 residues. Germline V gene data show CDR1 as MNHEY and CDR2 as SMNVEV (reference sequence). Trimming took 2 bases from V and 1 from J; bases not matched to a gene: 9. The specimen sequenced was PBMCs. The J gene is TRBJ1-1, the V gene TRBV27, with 8 bases aligning to TRBD1. This TCR derives from a woman in her twenties or thirties in good health and CMV-seropositive. In DNA, the CDR3 is TGTGCCAGCAGTTTAACGGCCAGGGGGCTGGGGAACACTGAAGCTTTCTTT. It encodes CASSLTARGLGNTEAFF.